The entry below describes one T cell receptor beta chain. The data were taken from a study of blood T cell repertoires in COVID-19. The CDR3 is 14 residues long. Germline loops: CDR1 SGHNT, CDR2 YYREEE (reference sequence). V dropped 4 bases and J dropped 5; count of bases not matched to a gene: 7. Authors' processing steps: Amplified reference gene primers provided the basis for estimating nucleated cell counts. Data came from immunoSEQ multiplex PCR; TCRdb stores just in-frame clones and leaves some out. The DNA was the basis for D and trimming; V, J and clone size are from that table. The top ten clones hold around 5% of a sample with about 140,000 clones, 87% of them seen once.

This TCR derives from a human donor in a cohort sampled during active COVID-19. Material: peripheral blood. The chain employs TRBV5-4 and TRBJ2-7; 9 bases line up with TRBD1. As DNA, the CDR3 is TGTGCCAGCAGCGTAGGACAGGGGAGGCACGAGCAGTACTTC. This translates into CASSVGQGRHEQYF. The whole variable domain, filled in from reference TRBV5-4 and TRBJ2-7, reads ETGVTQSPTHLIKTRGQQVTLRCSSQSGHNTVSWYQQALGQGPQFIFQYYREEENGRGNFPPRFSGLQFPNYSSELNVNALELDDSALYLCASSVGQGRHEQYFGPGTRLTVT.